Listed here is a single TCR beta chain. Its antigen is undetermined. The analysis combined second doses at about 4 or about 12 weeks. In germline, CDR1 is SGHNT, CDR2 YYREEE (reference sequence). The V gene lost 0 bases and the J gene lost 5 bases, with 11 bases spanning the gap. The CDR3 consists of 15 residues. These data are taken from a study of T cell responses to AZD1222 COVID-19 vaccine. Study findings and constraints: Reportedly, nearly half of unique spike TCRs recognized epitopes outside B.1.351/B.1.1.7 mutations. Baseline antibody screening turned up just a handful of seropositive AZD1222 recipients.

Sequencing used immunoSEQ multiplex PCR; TCRdb keeps in-frame clones, though not all of them. The data show some 200,000 clones, with around 89% seen just once and 25% to 30% held by the top ten. The source material was peripheral blood, sampled 28 days after the second AZD1222 dose. The source is an adult who received the AZD1222 COVID-19 vaccine. The rearrangement uses TRBV5-4 and TRBJ2-2; D is uncertain. The CDR3 protein is CASSLDGSMTGELFF. The CDR3 bases are TGTGCCAGCAGCTTGGACGGGTCCATGACCGGGGAGCTGTTTTTT.